One T cell receptor beta chain is described in this entry. The sample comes from a study of blood T cell repertoires in COVID-19. Looking at the study overall: From the United States, Italy and Spain came samples of acute and convalescent COVID-19. PBMCs, B-cell-depleted T cells, or T cells were the source of the cDNA or gDNA that made up the material.

In the study's own analysis: Estimation of nucleated cell counts was performed using reference gene primer amplification. Clones were read by immunoSEQ multiplex PCR, and TCRdb kept only the in-frame ones, dropping some. The V and J calls and the clone size are those of that table, but D and trimming were determined from the DNA. The sample carries 87,000 or so clones, about 87% recorded once. Trimming shortened V by 3 bases and J by 4 bases, and 13 bases separated the two germline ends. The CDR3 runs to 15 residues. The V gene's germline CDR1 is MNHEY and CDR2 SMNVEV (reference sequence). Sequences were obtained from peripheral blood. This chain uses TRBV27 with TRBJ2-1, with D tentatively TRBD1 (6 bases). The clonotype comes from a man aged 35 to 55 with acute or convalescent COVID-19. CDR3 amino acids: CASSFSGVPYNEQFF. The CDR3 DNA sequence: TGTGCCAGCAGTTTCTCAGGGGTCCCGTACAATGAGCAGTTCTTC.